What follows is one TCR beta chain and its context. Its antigen is currently unknown. This sample stems from a study of T cell repertoires in cytomegalovirus infection. Across the whole study: Researchers turned to recently identified HLA-C-restricted CMV epitopes as well as well-studied HLA-B-restricted ones. A matching HLA type, together with CMV infection, was signaled by public TCR beta signatures. Study-level findings and limits: Ex vivo responses were dominated by HLA-C-restricted CMV-specific TCR beta clonotypes. Based on cumulative public TCR beta family frequency, carriers of CMV plus the relevant HLA were identified.

TCRdb re-derived calls from the reads in MiXCR, one entry per CDR3 protein. Here the sample spans around 900,000 distinct CDR3 sequences, roughly 30% being singletons. This CDR3 comprises 14 residues. V lost 6 bases and J 0 bases, leaving 11 bases between the germline ends. The chain carries TRBV12-3 or TRBV12-4 and TRBJ1-1, with D unclear. The sequence was collected from a human donor in good health (CMV status not recorded). Some clones in this sample may be carry-over from other donors' samples. The specimen was cultured CD8+ T cells from PBMCs, collected from culture after CMV antigen stimulation. This CDR3 reads CASSPTRLNTEAFF. The CDR3 coding sequence is TGTGCCAGCAGCCCAACAAGGCTGAACACTGAAGCTTTCTTT.